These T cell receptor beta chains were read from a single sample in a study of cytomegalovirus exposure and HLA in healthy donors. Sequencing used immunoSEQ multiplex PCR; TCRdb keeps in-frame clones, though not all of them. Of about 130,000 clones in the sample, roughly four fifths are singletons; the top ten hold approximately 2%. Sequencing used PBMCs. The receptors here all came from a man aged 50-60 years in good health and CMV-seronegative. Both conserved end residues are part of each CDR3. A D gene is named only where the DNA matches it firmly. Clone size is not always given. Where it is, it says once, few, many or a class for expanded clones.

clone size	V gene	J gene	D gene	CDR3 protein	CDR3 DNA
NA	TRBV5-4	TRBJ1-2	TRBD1	CASSSTDRGQYGYTF	TGTGCCAGCAGCTCCACGGACAGGGGGCAGTATGGCTACACCTTC
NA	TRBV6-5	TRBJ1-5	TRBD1	CASSYSKGAGQPQHF	TGTGCCAGCAGTTACTCGAAGGGGGCTGGGCAGCCCCAGCATTTT
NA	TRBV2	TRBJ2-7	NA	CASSEFRGGLIEQYF	TGTGCCAGCAGTGAATTTAGGGGAGGACTTATCGAGCAGTACTTC
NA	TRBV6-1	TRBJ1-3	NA	CASSGSVSGSGNTIYF	TGTGCCAGCAGTGGCTCCGTGTCCGGGTCTGGAAACACCATATATTTT
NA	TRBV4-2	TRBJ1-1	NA	CASSQQTGLNTEAFF	TGTGCCAGCAGCCAGCAGACAGGCCTTAACACTGAAGCTTTCTTT
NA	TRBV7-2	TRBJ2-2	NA	CASSRPPGVETGELFF	TGTGCCAGCAGCCGCCCTCCCGGGGTTGAAACCGGGGAGCTGTTTTTT
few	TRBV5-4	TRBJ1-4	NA	CASSTGGGGANNEKLFF	TGTGCCAGCAGCACCGGGGGTGGGGGGGCTAATAATGAAAAACTGTTTTTT
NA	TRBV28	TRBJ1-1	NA	CASSLGGRLNTEAFF	TGTGCCAGCAGTTTAGGGGGCAGGTTGAACACTGAAGCTTTCTTT
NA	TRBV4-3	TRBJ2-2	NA	CASSQDSGAGTGELFF	TGCGCCAGCAGCCAAGATTCAGGGGCGGGCACCGGGGAGCTGTTTTTT
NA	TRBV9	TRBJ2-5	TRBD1	CASSVGTGRGETQYF	TGTGCCAGCAGCGTAGGGACAGGGAGAGGCGAGACCCAGTACTTC
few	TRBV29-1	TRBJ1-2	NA	CSAVGQGHYGYTF	TGCAGCGCCGTGGGGCAGGGTCATTATGGCTACACCTTC
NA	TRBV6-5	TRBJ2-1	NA	CASSLMVNRNEQFF	TGTGCCAGCAGTCTCATGGTAAATCGGAATGAGCAGTTCTTC
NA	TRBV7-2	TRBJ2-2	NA	CASSLVPGNTGELFF	TGTGCCAGCAGCTTAGTTCCGGGGAACACCGGGGAGCTGTTTTTT
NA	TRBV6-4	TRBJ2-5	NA	CASSDSSPFKAEGEETQYF	TGTGCCAGCAGTGACTCGAGTCCTTTTAAGGCGGAAGGGGAAGAGACCCAGTACTTC
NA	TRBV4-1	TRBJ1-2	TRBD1	CASSQVLGGGGYTF	TGCGCCAGCAGCCAAGTATTAGGGGGCGGTGGCTACACCTTC
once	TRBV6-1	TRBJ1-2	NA	CASSQMRSPPHTF	TGCGCCAGCAGTCAAATGAGGTCACCTCCCCACACCTTC
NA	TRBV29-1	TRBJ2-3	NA	CSVASRDQDTQYF	TGCAGCGTTGCGAGCAGGGATCAAGATACGCAGTATTTT
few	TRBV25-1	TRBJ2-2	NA	CASKKEGPSTGELFF	TGTGCCAGCAAGAAGGAGGGGCCCTCCACCGGGGAGCTGTTTTTT
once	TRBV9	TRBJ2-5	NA	CASSVTVAEETQYF	TGTGCCAGCAGCGTAACCGTCGCGGAAGAGACCCAGTACTTC
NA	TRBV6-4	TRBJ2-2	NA	CASSDSGANTGELFF	TGTGCCAGCAGTGACAGCGGAGCGAACACCGGGGAGCTGTTTTTT
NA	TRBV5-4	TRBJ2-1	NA	CASSFPDNEQFF	TGTGCCAGCAGCTTCCCAGACAATGAGCAGTTCTTC
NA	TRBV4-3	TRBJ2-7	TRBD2	CASSQGGGRSSYEQYF	TGCGCCAGCAGCCAAGGGGGGGGTCGTTCCTCCTACGAGCAGTACTTC
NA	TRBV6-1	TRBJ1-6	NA	CASSTSGGSDSPLHF	TGTGCCAGCAGTACCTCAGGTGGCTCCGATTCACCCCTCCACTTT
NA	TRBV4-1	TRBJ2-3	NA	CASSQLWTESTDTQYF	TGCGCCAGCAGCCAACTGTGGACAGAAAGCACAGATACGCAGTATTTT
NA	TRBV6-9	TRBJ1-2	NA	CANISRDSPYGYTF	TGTGCCAACATCTCCCGGGACTCCCCCTATGGCTACACCTTC
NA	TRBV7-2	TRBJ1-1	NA	CASSLVAVGSEAFF	TGTGCCAGCAGCTTAGTGGCTGTTGGGAGTGAAGCTTTCTTT
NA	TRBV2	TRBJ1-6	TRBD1	CASRASRQGDNSPLHF	TGTGCCAGCAGAGCCTCTCGGCAGGGGGATAATTCACCCCTCCACTTT
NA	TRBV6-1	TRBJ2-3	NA	CASSESPARGNF	TGTGCCAGCAGTGAGTCTCCGGCGCGGGGAAATTTT
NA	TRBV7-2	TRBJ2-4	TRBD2	CASSLVALAGLIAKNIQYF	TGTGCCAGCAGCTTGGTGGCACTAGCGGGGCTCATAGCCAAAAACATTCAGTACTTC
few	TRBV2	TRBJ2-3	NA	CASSAEGPAASDTQYF	TGTGCCAGCAGTGCGGAGGGCCCCGCGGCGTCAGATACGCAGTATTTT
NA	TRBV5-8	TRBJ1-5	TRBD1	CASSLGQGGGQPQHF	TGTGCCAGCAGCTTGGGACAGGGTGGTGGTCAGCCCCAGCATTTT
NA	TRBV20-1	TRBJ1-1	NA	CSGTVNTEAFF	TGCAGTGGTACGGTGAACACTGAAGCTTTCTTT
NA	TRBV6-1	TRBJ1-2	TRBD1	CASTGRDRGNYGYTF	TGTGCCAGCACCGGTCGGGACAGGGGGAACTATGGCTACACCTTC
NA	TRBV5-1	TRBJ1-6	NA	CASSLQGYNSPLHF	TGCGCCAGCAGCCTACAGGGATATAATTCACCCCTCCACTTT
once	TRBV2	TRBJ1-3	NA	CASSAIQGAGNTIYF	TGTGCCAGCAGTGCTATACAGGGTGCTGGAAACACCATATATTTT
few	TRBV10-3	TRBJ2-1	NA	CAIMGPAGAHNEQFF	TGTGCCATCATGGGTCCGGCGGGGGCGCACAATGAGCAGTTCTTC
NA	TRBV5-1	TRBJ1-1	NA	CASNLDGLNTEAFF	TGCGCCAGTAACCTAGACGGATTGAACACTGAAGCTTTCTTT
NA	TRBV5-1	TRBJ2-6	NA	CAGSSPNRSSGANVLTF	TGCGCCGGCAGCTCACCAAACAGGTCCTCTGGGGCCAACGTCCTGACTTTC
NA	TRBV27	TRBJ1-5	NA	CASSFEASNQPQHF	TGTGCCAGCAGTTTTGAGGCGAGCAATCAGCCCCAGCATTTT
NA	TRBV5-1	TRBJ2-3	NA	CASSLQGTDTQYF	TGCGCCAGCAGCTTACAGGGCACAGATACGCAGTATTTT
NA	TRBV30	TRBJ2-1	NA	CAWSQLEDYNEQFF	TGTGCCTGGAGTCAACTAGAGGACTACAATGAGCAGTTCTTC
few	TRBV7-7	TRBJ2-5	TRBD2	CASSLASGGHYKETQYF	TGTGCCAGCAGCTTAGCAAGCGGGGGACATTACAAAGAGACCCAGTACTTC